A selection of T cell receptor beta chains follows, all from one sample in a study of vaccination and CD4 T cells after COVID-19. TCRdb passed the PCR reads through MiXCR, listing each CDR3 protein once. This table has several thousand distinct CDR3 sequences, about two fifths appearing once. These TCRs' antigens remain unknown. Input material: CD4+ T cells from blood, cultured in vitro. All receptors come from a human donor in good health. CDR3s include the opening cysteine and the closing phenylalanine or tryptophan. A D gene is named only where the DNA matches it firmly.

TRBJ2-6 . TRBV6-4 CASSAYSGANVLTF
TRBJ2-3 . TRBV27 CASSFSGVAIDTQYF
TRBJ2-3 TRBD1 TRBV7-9 CASSRTGGGDTQYF
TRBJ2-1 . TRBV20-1 CSAPLNEQFF
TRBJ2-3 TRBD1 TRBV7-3 CASSPAQGATDTQYF
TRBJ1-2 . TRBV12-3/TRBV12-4 CASSLRDGYTF
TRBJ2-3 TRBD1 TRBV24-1 CATSGTGGIDTQYF
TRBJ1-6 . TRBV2 CASSLTGIGNSPLHF
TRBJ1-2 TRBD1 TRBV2 CASAQGYANYGYTF
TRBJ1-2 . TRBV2 CASSGQLVRAPRGYTF